What follows are 22 T cell receptor beta chains derived from one specimen sequenced in a study of T cell responses to AZD1222 COVID-19 vaccine. Method: immunoSEQ multiplex PCR; TCRdb's copy keeps in-frame clones and lacks some. The data show 100,000 to 150,000 clones, approximately 90% seen once. This sample comprised peripheral blood, obtained 28 days after the second AZD1222 dose. Every receptor here comes from an adult who received the AZD1222 COVID-19 vaccine.

This sequence joins TRBV10-3 and TRBJ1-1; D unresolved. CDR1 and CDR2 from the germline V gene are ENHRY and SYGVKD. The CDR3 loop spans 15 amino acids. Trimming stripped 2 bases from V and 0 bases from J, with 10 bases between. The CDR3 sequence is CAISERGILNTEAFF. CDR3 DNA sequence: TGTGCCATCAGTGAGAGAGGGATCTTGAACACTGAAGCTTTCTTT.

This clone occurred once. The chain employs TRBV7-2 and TRBJ1-1; a possible D gene is TRBD1 (6 bases). CDR1 SGHTA and CDR2 FQGNSA come from the germline V gene. The germline V and J ends were trimmed by 8 bases and 1 base, with 11 bases remaining between them. This CDR3 is 13 amino acids long. In nucleotides, the CDR3 is TGTGCCAGCCGGATGGACAGGAACACTGAAGCTTTCTTT. Translation gives CASRMDRNTEAFF. The whole variable domain, filled in from reference TRBV7-2 and TRBJ1-1, reads GAGVSQSPSNKVTEKGKDVELRCDPISGHTALYWYRQSLGQGLEFLIYFQGNSAPDKSGLPSDRFSAERTGGSVSTLTIQRTQQEDSAVYLCASRMDRNTEAFFGQGTRLTVV.

In this sample, this clone turned up once. The chain links TRBV27 to TRBJ1-1; no reliable D call. CDR3 length: 15 residues. The V gene's germline CDR1 is MNHEY and CDR2 SMNVEV (reference sequence). Trimming pared 5 bases from V and 6 bases from J, leaving 19 bases between. The CDR3 is CASSNPRGLPPEAFF. Here the CDR3 DNA reads TGTGCCAGCAGTAATCCACGAGGTTTACCTCCTGAAGCTTTCTTT.

This chain uses TRBV9 with TRBJ2-2; TRBD1 is a possible D gene (7 bases). With 7 bases removed from V and 1 base from J, the gap between germline ends came to 11 bases. Germline V gene data show CDR1 as SGDLS and CDR2 as YYNGEE. CDR3 length equals 14 residues. This CDR3 reads CASRQGGNTGELFF. The CDR3 DNA follows: TGTGCCAGCCGGCAGGGGGGGAACACCGGGGAGCTGTTTTTT. Drawing the rest from reference TRBV9 and TRBJ2-2, the complete variable domain is DSGVTQTPKHLITATGQRVTLRCSPRSGDLSVYWYQQSLDQGLQFLIQYYNGEERAKGNILERFSAQQFPDLHSELNLSSLELGDSALYFCASRQGGNTGELFFGEGSRLTVL.

The genes are TRBV24-1 and TRBJ1-6; no clear D. The CDR3 consists of 15 residues. Germline-derived CDR1 and CDR2 are KGHDR and SFDVKD. Trimming took off 12 bases at V and 2 bases at J, with 16 bases between the two ends. The CDR3 sequence: CARCGYFAYNSPLHF. CDR3 coding DNA: TGTGCCCGCTGCGGGTATTTCGCCTATAATTCACCCCTCCACTTT.

This chain links TRBV27 with TRBJ2-4; possible D gene TRBD1, 6 bases. This CDR3 is 19 amino acids long. The germline CDR1 and CDR2 sequences are MNHEY and SMNVEV (reference sequence). The V end was cut by 5 bases, the J end by 0 bases, with 23 bases between. The CDR3 sequence: CASSPQGRGLGLAKNIQYF. DNA for the CDR3: TGTGCCAGCAGTCCCCAGGGAAGGGGGTTGGGTTTAGCCAAAAACATTCAGTACTTC.

V is TRBV13 and J is TRBJ1-3; D remains ambiguous. Between the trimmed V and J ends, which lost 0 bases and 0 bases, there was a span of 6 bases. Germline-derived CDR1 and CDR2 are PRHDT and FYEKMQ (reference sequence). There are 15 residues in the CDR3. Here the CDR3 reads CASSLGWGSGNTIYF. CDR3 nucleotides: TGTGCCAGCAGCTTAGGATGGGGCTCTGGAAACACCATATATTTT. Based on the CDR3 plus reference TRBV13 and TRBJ1-3, the full variable domain is AAGVIQSPRHLIKEKRETATLKCYPIPRHDTVYWYQQGPGQDPQFLISFYEKMQSDKGSIPDRFSAQQFSDYHSELNMSSLELGDSALYFCASSLGWGSGNTIYFGEGSWLTVV.

The chain combines TRBV6-2 or TRBV6-3 with TRBJ1-1; D remains unclear. V lost 2 bases to trimming and J lost 1 base, with 11 bases between them. Germline loops: CDR1 MNHEY, CDR2 SVGEGT. This CDR3 spans 15 amino acids. CDR3 bases: TGTGCCAGCAGTTACCCCGACTGGCAGAACACTGAAGCTTTCTTT. Translated: CASSYPDWQNTEAFF.

The rearrangement joins TRBV7-3 to TRBJ2-1; 9 bases match TRBD2. This CDR3 spans 16 amino acids. Trimming removed 1 base from V and 6 bases from J; junction bases left unmatched: 7. Germline-derived CDR1 and CDR2 are SGHTA and FQGTGA. The CDR3 sequence: CASSLKGGRARNEQFF. The CDR3 DNA reads TGTGCCAGCAGCTTAAAAGGCGGGAGGGCCCGCAATGAGCAGTTCTTC. Looking up the rest from reference TRBV7-3 and TRBJ2-1 gives the full variable domain: GAGVSQTPSNKVTEKGKYVELRCDPISGHTALYWYRQSLGQGPEFLIYFQGTGAADDSGLPNDRFFAVRPEGSVSTLKIQRTERGDSAVYLCASSLKGGRARNEQFFGPGTRLTVL.

This chain uses TRBV14 with TRBJ2-2; the match to TRBD1 covers 8 bases. Germline CDR1 is SGHDN and CDR2 is FVKESK. This CDR3 is built from 15 residues. With 4 bases clipped from V and 8 bases from J, the junction kept 9 bases outside the gene matches. The CDR3 spells CASSRRDRLWGELFF. The CDR3 DNA is TGTGCCAGCAGCCGCCGGGACAGGCTCTGGGGGGAGCTGTTTTTT.

The chain recombines TRBV28 with TRBJ2-4; D unresolved. CDR3 length: 13 residues. V lost 2 bases and J 7 bases, leaving 9 bases between the germline ends. Per germline, CDR1 MDHEN and CDR2 SYDVKM. CDR3 in DNA: TGTGCCAGCAGTTTAAGGGTGCTGAACATTCAGTACTTC. This translates into CASSLRVLNIQYF.

Points on this clone: One end of the junction varies from germline; a read error may be responsible. The V gene is TRBV19, the J gene TRBJ2-2; weak D call: TRBD1 (5 bases). The CDR3 is made up of 12 amino acids. The germline V gene encodes CDR1 LNHDA and CDR2 SQIVND (reference sequence). The CDR3 DNA follows: TGTGCTAGTAACATCAGGGCCGGGGAGCTGTTTTTT. Translated: CASNIRAGELFF.

V and J are TRBV30 and TRBJ1-2, with D tentatively TRBD1 (6 bases). The V end was cut by 4 bases, the J end by 6 bases, with 18 bases between. Germline-derived CDR1 and CDR2 are GTSNPN and SVGIG (reference sequence). The CDR3 runs to 14 residues. Here the CDR3 DNA reads TGTGCCTGGAATCGGCAGGGGAGATCGCATGGCTACACCTTC. This translates into CAWNRQGRSHGYTF.

The rearrangement joins TRBV7-3 to TRBJ2-7; weak D call: TRBD2 (6 bases). With 3 bases removed from V and 12 bases from J, the gap between germline ends came to 18 bases. Germline V gives CDR1 SGHTA, CDR2 FQGTGA. The CDR3 is 13 amino acids. CDR3 region: CASSLTRDASLYF. CDR3 DNA sequence: TGTGCCAGCAGCTTGACGCGGGACGCAAGCTTGTACTTC.

The chain combines TRBV5-1 with TRBJ2-2; no reliable D call. V lost 4 bases to trimming and J lost 3 bases, with 13 bases between them. There are 15 residues in the CDR3. Germline loops: CDR1 SGHRS, CDR2 YFSETQ. The CDR3 reads CASSLLGAHTGELFF. The CDR3 DNA reads as TGCGCCAGCAGCCTCCTTGGTGCGCACACCGGGGAGCTGTTTTTT.

The genes are TRBV29-1 and TRBJ2-7; 7 bases agree with TRBD1. From germline, CDR1 is SQVTM and CDR2 ANQGSEA. CDR3 size: 14 residues. Trimming removed 6 bases from V and 0 bases from J; junction bases left unmatched: 8. The CDR3 DNA follows: TGCAGCGTCTCCCGGGACAGTTACTCCTACGAGCAGTACTTC. As protein: CSVSRDSYSYEQYF.

This chain uses TRBV3-1 (or the pseudogene TRBV3-2) with TRBJ2-1; D ambiguous. Deletions cut 0 bases from V and 4 bases from J, with 10 bases between. Germline V gene lookup returns CDR1 LGHDT and CDR2 YNNKEL (reference sequence). The CDR3 spans 15 residues. The CDR3 region is CASSQEGNQYNEQFF. The CDR3 coding sequence is TGTGCCAGCAGCCAAGAGGGAAACCAATACAATGAGCAGTTCTTC.

In its sample, this clone was seen a few times. This rearrangement joins TRBV28 to TRBJ1-5; 10 bases line up with TRBD1. The CDR3 runs to 16 residues. Germline V gene data show CDR1 as MDHEN and CDR2 as SYDVKM. Trimming took 4 bases from V and 5 from J; bases not matched to a gene: 8. CDR3 residues: CASSSLGQGEDQPQHF. DNA for the CDR3: TGTGCCAGCAGTTCTTTAGGACAGGGGGAAGATCAGCCCCAGCATTTT.

The chain joins TRBV2 to TRBJ1-2, with unresolved D. The CDR3 runs to 14 residues. Germline V gives CDR1 SNHLY, CDR2 FYNNEI. V lost 7 bases, J lost 6 bases, and 18 bases lay in between. This chain's CDR3 is CASNREGNYNGYTF. The DNA of the CDR3 is TGTGCCAGCAATCGAGAGGGAAACTATAATGGCTACACCTTC.

The J gene is TRBJ2-1, the V gene TRBV19; D unresolved. This CDR3 is 13 amino acids long. Germline V gives CDR1 LNHDA, CDR2 SQIVND (reference sequence). V shed 1 base and J shed 5 bases, with 6 bases lying between them. The CDR3 sequence: CASSIGQDNEQFF. DNA of the CDR3: TGTGCCAGTAGTATAGGCCAAGACAATGAGCAGTTCTTC.

Only one count was recorded for this clone. The chain combines TRBV27 with TRBJ1-4, with a tentative D call TRBD1 (6 bases). Germline V CDR1 and CDR2: MNHEY, SMNVEV (reference sequence). Between the trimmed V and J ends, which lost 2 bases and 7 bases, there was a span of 11 bases. This CDR3 is 14 amino acids long. The CDR3 sequence: CASSLARGGEKLFF. CDR3 bases: TGTGCCAGCAGTTTAGCGAGGGGGGGTGAAAAACTGTTTTTT.

This clone was counted once. The CDR3, as DNA: TGTGCCAGCAGCCAAGACAAGGGGAGGGAGTTCTTC. Protein product: CASSQDKGREFF. The chain couples TRBV3-1 (or the pseudogene TRBV3-2) to TRBJ2-1, with 7 bases matching TRBD2. In germline, CDR1 is LGHDT, CDR2 YNNKEL (reference sequence). The CDR3 length is 12 residues. V lost 0 bases and J lost 14; bases outside the gene matches: 4.